Sequencing of this T cell receptor beta chain was carried out in a study of blood T cell repertoires in COVID-19. Sequencing used immunoSEQ multiplex PCR; TCRdb keeps in-frame clones, though not all of them. The table shows about 290,000 clones, with around nine tenths occurring only once. The CDR3 extends over 15 amino acids. V lost 3 bases and J lost 2; bases outside the gene matches: 4. CDR1 is MNHNS and CDR2 is SASEGT in the germline V gene. V is TRBV6-1 and J is TRBJ2-3, with 8 nucleotides matching TRBD1. The sequenced material came from peripheral blood. The sequence came from a man in his forties with acute or convalescent COVID-19. The CDR3 DNA reads TGTGCCAGCAGTGATGGACAGGGCTCCACAGATACGCAGTATTTT. It translates to CASSDGQGSTDTQYF.